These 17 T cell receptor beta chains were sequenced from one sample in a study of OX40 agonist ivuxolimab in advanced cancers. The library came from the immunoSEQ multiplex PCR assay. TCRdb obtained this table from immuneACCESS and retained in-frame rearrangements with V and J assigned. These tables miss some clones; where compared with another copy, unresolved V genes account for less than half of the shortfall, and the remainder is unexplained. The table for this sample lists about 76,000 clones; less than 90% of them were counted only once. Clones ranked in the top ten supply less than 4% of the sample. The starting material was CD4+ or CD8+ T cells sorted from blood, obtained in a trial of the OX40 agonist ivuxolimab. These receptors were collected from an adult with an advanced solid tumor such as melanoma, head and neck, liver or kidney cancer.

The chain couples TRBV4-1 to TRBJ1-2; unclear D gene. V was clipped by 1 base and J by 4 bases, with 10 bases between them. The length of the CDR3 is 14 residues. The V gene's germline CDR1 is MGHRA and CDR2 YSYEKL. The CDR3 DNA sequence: TGCGCCAGCAGCCAAGCAGCGACTCTCTATGGCTACACCTTC. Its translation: CASSQAATLYGYTF.

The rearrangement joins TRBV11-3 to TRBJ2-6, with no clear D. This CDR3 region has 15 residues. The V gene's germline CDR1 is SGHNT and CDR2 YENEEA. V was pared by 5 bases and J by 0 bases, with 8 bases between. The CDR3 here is CASSPRFSGANVLTF. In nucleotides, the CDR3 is TGTGCCAGCAGCCCCCGGTTCTCTGGGGCCAACGTCCTGACTTTC.

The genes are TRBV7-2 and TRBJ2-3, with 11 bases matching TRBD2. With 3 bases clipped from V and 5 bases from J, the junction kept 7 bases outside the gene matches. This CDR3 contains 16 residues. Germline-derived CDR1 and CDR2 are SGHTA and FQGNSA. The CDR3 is CASSLNSGRGKDTQYF. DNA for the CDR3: TGTGCCAGCAGCTTGAATAGCGGGAGGGGAAAAGATACGCAGTATTTT.

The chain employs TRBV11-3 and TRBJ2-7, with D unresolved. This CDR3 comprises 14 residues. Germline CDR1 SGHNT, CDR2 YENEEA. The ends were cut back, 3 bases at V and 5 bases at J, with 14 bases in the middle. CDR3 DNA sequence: TGTGCCAGCAGCTTCGGCTCCGTCGAGGACGAGCAGTACTTC. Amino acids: CASSFGSVEDEQYF. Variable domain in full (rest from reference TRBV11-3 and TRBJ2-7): EAGVVQSPRYKIIEKKQPVAFWCNPISGHNTLYWYLQNLGQGPELLIRYENEEAVDDSQLPKDRFSAERLKGVDSTLKIQPAELGDSAVYLCASSFGSVEDEQYFGPGTRLTVT.

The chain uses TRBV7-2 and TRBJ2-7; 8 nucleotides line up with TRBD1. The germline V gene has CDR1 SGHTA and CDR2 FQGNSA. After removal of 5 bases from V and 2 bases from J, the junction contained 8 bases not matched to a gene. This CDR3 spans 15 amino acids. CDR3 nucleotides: TGTGCCAGCAGCAGACGACAGGGGATCGCCTACGAGCAGTACTTC. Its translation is CASSRRQGIAYEQYF.

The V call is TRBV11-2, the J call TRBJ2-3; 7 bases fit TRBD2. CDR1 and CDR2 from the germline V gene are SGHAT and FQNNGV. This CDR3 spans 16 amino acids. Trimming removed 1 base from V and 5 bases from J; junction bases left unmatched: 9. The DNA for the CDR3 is TGTGCCAGCAGCTTAGTCCTGGCGGGGGAAGAAGATACGCAGTATTTT. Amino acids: CASSLVLAGEEDTQYF.

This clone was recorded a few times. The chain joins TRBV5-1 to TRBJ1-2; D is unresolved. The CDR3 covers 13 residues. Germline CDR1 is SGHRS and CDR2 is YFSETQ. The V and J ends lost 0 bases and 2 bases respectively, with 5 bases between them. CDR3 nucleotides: TGCGCCAGCAGCTTGGGTCAAAACTATGGCTACACCTTC. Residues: CASSLGQNYGYTF.

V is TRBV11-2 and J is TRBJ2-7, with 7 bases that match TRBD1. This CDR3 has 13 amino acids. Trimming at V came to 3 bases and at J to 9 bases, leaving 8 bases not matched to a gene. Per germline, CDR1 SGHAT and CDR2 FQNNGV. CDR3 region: CASSLARGLGQYF. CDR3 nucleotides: TGTGCCAGCAGCTTGGCAAGGGGGCTCGGGCAGTACTTC.

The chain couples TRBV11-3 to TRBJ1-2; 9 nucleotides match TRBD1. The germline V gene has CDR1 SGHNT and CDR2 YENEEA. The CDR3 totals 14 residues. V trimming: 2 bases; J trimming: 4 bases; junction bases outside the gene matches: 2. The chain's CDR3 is CASSLQQGAYGYTF. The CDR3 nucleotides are TGTGCCAGCAGCTTACAACAGGGGGCCTATGGCTACACCTTC.

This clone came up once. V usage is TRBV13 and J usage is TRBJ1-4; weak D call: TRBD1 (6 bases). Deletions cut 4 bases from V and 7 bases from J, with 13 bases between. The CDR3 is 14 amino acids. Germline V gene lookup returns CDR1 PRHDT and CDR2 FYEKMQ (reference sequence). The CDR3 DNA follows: TGTGCCAGCAGCTCCCAGACAGGCTCTGAAAAACTGTTTTTT. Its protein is CASSSQTGSEKLFF.

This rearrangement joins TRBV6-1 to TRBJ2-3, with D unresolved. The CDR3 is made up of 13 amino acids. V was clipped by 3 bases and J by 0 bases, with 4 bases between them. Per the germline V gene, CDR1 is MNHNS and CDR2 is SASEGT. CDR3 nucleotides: TGTGCCAGCAGTGAGAGGAGCACAGATACGCAGTATTTT. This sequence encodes CASSERSTDTQYF.

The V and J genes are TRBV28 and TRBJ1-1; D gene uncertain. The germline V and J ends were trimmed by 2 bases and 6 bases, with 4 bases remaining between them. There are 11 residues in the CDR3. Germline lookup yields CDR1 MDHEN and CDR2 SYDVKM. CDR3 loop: CASSLGSEAFF. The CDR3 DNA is TGTGCCAGCAGTTTAGGGTCTGAAGCTTTCTTT.

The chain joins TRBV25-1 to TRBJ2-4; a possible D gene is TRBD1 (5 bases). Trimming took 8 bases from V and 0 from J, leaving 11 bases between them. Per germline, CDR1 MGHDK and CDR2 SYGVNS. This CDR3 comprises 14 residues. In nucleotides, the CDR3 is TGTGCCAGCGCTTCGACAGTAGCCAAAAACATTCAGTACTTC. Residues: CASASTVAKNIQYF. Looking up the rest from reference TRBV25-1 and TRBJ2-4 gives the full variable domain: EADIYQTPRYLVIGTGKKITLECSQTMGHDKMYWYQQDPGMELHLIHYSYGVNSTEKGDLSSESTVSRIRTEHFPLTLESARPSHTSQYLCASASTVAKNIQYFGAGTRLSVL.

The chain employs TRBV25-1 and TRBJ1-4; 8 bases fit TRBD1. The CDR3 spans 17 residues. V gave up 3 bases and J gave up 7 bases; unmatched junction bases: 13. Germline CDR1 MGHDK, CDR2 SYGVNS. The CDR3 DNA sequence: TGTGCCAGCAGTGAGGGCCCCAATACAGGGGGACTTGAAAAACTGTTTTTT. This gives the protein CASSEGPNTGGLEKLFF.

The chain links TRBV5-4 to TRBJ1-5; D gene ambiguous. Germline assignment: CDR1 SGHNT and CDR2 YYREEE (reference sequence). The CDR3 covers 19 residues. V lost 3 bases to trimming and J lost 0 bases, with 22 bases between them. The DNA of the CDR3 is TGTGCCAGCAGCTGCGTTGGGGAGCCCAGAAAGGATAGCAATCAGCCCCAGCATTTT. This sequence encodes CASSCVGEPRKDSNQPQHF.

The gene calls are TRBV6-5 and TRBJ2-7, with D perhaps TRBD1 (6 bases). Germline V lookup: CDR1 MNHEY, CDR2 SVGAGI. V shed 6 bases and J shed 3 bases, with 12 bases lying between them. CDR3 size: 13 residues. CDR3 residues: CASSGTPNYEQYF. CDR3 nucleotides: TGTGCCAGCAGCGGGACACCCAACTACGAGCAGTACTTC.

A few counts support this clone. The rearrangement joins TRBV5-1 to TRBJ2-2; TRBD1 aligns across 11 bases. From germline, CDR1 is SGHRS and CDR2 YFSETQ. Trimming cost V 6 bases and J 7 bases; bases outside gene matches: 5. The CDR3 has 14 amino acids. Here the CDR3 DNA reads TGCGCCAGCACCCGGGACAGGGGGGTCGGGGAGCTGTTTTTT. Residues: CASTRDRGVGELFF.